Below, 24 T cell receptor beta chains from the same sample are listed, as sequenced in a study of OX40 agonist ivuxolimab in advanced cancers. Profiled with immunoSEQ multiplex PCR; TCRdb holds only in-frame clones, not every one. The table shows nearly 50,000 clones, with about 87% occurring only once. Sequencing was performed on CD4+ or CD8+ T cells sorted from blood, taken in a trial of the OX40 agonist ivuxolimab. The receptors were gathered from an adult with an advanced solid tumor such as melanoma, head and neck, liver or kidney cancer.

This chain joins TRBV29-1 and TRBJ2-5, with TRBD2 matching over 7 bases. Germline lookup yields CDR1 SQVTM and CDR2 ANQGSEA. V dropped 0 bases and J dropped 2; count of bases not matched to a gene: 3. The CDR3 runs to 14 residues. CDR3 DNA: TGCAGCGTTGAAGATTGGCGGGGGCAAGAGACCCAGTACTTC. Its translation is CSVEDWRGQETQYF. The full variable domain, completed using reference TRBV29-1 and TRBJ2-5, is SAVISQKPSRDICQRGTSLTIQCQVDSQVTMMFWYRQQPGQSLTLIATANQGSEATYESGFVIDKFPISRPNLTFSTLTVSNMSPEDSSIYLCSVEDWRGQETQYFGPGTRLLVL.

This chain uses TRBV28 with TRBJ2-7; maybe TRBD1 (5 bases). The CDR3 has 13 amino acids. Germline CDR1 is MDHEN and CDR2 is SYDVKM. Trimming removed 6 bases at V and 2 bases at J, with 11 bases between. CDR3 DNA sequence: TGTGCCAGCAGGGACAAACTAACCTACGAGCAGTACTTC. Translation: CASRDKLTYEQYF. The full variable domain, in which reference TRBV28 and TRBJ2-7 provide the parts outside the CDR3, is DVKVTQSSRYLVKRTGEKVFLECVQDMDHENMFWYRQDPGLGLRLIYFSYDVKMKEKGDIPEGYSVSREKKERFSLILESASTNQTSMYLCASRDKLTYEQYFGPGTRLTVT.

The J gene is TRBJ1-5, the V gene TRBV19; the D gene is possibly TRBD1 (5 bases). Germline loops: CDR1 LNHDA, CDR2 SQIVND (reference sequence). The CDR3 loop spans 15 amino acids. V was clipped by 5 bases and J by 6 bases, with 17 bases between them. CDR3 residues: CASSPRPGGVQPQHF. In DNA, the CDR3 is TGTGCCAGTAGTCCAAGGCCGGGAGGGGTTCAGCCCCAGCATTTT.

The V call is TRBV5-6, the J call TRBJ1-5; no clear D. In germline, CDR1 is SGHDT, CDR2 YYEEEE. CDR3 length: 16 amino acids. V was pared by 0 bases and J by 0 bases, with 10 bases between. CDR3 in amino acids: CASSLGSVNSNQPQHF. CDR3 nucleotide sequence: TGTGCCAGCAGCTTGGGTAGTGTGAATAGCAATCAGCCCCAGCATTTT.

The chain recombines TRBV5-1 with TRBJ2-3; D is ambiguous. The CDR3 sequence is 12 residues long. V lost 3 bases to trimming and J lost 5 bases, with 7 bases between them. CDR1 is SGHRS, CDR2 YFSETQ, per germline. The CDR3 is CASSSGEDTQYF. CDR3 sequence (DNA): TGCGCCAGCAGCTCCGGTGAAGATACGCAGTATTTT.

The CDR3: CASSQEGTSGSNEQFF. The CDR3 DNA reads TGTGCCAGCAGCCAAGAGGGGACTAGCGGGAGCAATGAGCAGTTCTTC. The chain links TRBV4-2 to TRBJ2-1, with 14 bases that match TRBD2. Germline CDR1 LGHNA, CDR2 YNFKEQ. The CDR3 totals 16 residues. The J segment lost 6 bases and the V segment lost 0 bases, leaving 1 base of the junction unmatched.

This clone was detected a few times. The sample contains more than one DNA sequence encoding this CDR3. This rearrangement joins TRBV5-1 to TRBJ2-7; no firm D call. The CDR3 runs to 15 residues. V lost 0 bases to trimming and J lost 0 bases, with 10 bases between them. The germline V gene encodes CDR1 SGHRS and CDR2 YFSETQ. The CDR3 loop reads CASSLDPPSSYEQYF. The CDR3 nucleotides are TGCGCCAGCAGCTTGGACCCCCCTAGCTCCTACGAGCAGTACTTC. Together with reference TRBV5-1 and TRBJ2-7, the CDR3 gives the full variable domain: KAGVTQTPRYLIKTRGQQVTLSCSPISGHRSVSWYQQTPGQGLQFLFEYFSETQRNKGNFPGRFSGRQFSNSRSEMNVSTLELGDSALYLCASSLDPPSSYEQYFGPGTRLTVT.

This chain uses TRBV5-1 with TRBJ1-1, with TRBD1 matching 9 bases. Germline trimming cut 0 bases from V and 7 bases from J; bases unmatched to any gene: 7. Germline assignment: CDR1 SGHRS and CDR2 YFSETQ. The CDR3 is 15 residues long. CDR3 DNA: TGCGCCAGCAGCTTGGATGGGACAGGGCCGCTTGAAGCTTTCTTT. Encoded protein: CASSLDGTGPLEAFF.

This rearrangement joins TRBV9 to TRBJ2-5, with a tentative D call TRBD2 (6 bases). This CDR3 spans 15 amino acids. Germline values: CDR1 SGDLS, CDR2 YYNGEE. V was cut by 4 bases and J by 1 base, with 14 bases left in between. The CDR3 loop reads CASSPHPAGQETQYF. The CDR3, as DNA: TGTGCCAGCAGCCCTCATCCAGCGGGCCAAGAGACCCAGTACTTC.

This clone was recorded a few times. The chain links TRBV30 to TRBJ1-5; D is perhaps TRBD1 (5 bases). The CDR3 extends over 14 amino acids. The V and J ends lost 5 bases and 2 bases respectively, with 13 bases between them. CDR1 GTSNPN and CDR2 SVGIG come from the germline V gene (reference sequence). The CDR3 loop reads CAWQLKGGNQPQHF. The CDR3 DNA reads TGTGCCTGGCAACTAAAAGGGGGCAATCAGCCCCAGCATTTT.

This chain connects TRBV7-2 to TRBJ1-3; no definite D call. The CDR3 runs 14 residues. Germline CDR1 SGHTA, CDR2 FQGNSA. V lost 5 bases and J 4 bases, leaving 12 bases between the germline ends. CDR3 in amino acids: CASSQDGIGNTIYF. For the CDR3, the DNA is TGTGCCAGCAGCCAGGACGGGATAGGAAACACCATATATTTT.

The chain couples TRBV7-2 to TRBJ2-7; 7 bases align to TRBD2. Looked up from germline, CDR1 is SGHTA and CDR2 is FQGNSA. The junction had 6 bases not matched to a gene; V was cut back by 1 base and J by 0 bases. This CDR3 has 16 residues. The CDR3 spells CASSLGSRGSSYEQYF. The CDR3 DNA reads TGTGCCAGCAGCTTAGGTAGCCGCGGGAGCTCCTACGAGCAGTACTTC.

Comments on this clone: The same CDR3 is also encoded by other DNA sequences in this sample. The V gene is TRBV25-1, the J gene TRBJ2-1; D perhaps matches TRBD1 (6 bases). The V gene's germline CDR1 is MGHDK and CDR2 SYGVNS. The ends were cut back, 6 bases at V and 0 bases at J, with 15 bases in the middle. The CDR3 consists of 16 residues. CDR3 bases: TGTGCCAGCAGCGGTTGGGACACAAGCTCCTACAATGAGCAGTTCTTC. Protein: CASSGWDTSSYNEQFF. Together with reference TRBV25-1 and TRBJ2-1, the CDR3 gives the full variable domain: EADIYQTPRYLVIGTGKKITLECSQTMGHDKMYWYQQDPGMELHLIHYSYGVNSTEKGDLSSESTVSRIRTEHFPLTLESARPSHTSQYLCASSGWDTSSYNEQFFGPGTRLTVL.

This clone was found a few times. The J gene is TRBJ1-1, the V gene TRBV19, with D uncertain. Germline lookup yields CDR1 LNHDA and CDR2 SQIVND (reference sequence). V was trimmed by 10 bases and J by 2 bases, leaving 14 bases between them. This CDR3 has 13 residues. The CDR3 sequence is CATDPTDNTEAFF. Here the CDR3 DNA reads TGTGCCACCGACCCGACGGATAACACTGAAGCTTTCTTT.

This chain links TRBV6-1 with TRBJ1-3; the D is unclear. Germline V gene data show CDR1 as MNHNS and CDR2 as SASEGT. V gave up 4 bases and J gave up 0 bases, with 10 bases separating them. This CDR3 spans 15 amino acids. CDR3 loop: CASSALRGSGNTIYF. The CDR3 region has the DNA TGTGCCAGCAGTGCGCTCCGGGGCTCTGGAAACACCATATATTTT.

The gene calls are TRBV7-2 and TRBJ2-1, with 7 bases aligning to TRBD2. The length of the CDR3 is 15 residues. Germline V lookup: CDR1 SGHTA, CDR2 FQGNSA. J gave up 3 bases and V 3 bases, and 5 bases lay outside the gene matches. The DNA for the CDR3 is TGTGCCAGCAGCTTGGGCGGGAGAGGCTACAATGAGCAGTTCTTC. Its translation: CASSLGGRGYNEQFF.

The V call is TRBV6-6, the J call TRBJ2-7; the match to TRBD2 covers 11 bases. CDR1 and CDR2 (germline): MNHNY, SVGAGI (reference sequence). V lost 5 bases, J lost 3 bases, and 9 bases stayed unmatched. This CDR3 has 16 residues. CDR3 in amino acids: CASSGVSSGGNYEQYF. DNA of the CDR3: TGTGCCAGCAGTGGCGTCTCTAGCGGGGGGAACTACGAGCAGTACTTC.

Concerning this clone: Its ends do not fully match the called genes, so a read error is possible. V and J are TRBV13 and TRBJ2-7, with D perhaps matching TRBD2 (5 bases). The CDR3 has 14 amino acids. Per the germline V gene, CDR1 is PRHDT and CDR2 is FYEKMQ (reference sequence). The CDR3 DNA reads TGTGCCAGCAGCTTAGCTCGAGGGTCCTCCGAGCAGTACTTC. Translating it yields CASSLARGSSEQYF.

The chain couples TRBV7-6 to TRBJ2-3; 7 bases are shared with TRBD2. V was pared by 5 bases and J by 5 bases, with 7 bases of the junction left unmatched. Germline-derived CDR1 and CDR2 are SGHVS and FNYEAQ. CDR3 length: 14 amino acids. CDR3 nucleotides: TGTGCCAGCAGCCCGGGGGGTGGTTTAGATACGCAGTATTTT. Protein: CASSPGGGLDTQYF. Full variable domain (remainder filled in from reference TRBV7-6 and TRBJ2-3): GAGVSQSPRYKVTKRGQDVALRCDPISGHVSLYWYRQALGQGPEFLTYFNYEAQQDKSGLPNDRFSAERPEGSISTLTIQRTEQRDSAMYRCASSPGGGLDTQYFGPGTRLTVL.

CDR3 sequence reads: CASSSNAFSNEKLFF. CDR3 nucleotides: TGTGCCAGCAGTTCCAATGCGTTCTCGAATGAAAAACTGTTTTTT. The chain employs TRBV2 and TRBJ1-4, with unresolved D. The ends were cut back, 5 bases at V and 5 bases at J, with 15 bases in the middle. The CDR3 covers 15 residues. CDR1 is SNHLY and CDR2 is FYNNEI in the germline V gene. Based on the CDR3 plus reference TRBV2 and TRBJ1-4, the full variable domain is EPEVTQTPSHQVTQMGQEVILRCVPISNHLYFYWYRQILGQKVEFLVSFYNNEISEKSEIFDDQFSVERPDGSNFTLKIRSTKLEDSAMYFCASSSNAFSNEKLFFGSGTQLSVL.

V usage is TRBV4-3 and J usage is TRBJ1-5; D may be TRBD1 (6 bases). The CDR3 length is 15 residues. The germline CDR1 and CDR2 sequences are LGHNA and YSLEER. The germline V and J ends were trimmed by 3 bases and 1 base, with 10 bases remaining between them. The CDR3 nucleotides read TGCGCCAGCAGCCAGGAAACAGGGAGCAATCAGCCCCAGCATTTT. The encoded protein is CASSQETGSNQPQHF.

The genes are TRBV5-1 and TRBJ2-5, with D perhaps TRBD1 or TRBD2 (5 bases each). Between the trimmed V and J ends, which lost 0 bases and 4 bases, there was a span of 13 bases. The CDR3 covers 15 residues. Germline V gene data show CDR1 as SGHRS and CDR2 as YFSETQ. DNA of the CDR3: TGCGCCAGCAGCTTGGGGGGGTCTATCCCAGAGACCCAGTACTTC. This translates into CASSLGGSIPETQYF. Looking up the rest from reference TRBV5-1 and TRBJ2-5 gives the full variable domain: KAGVTQTPRYLIKTRGQQVTLSCSPISGHRSVSWYQQTPGQGLQFLFEYFSETQRNKGNFPGRFSGRQFSNSRSEMNVSTLELGDSALYLCASSLGGSIPETQYFGPGTRLLVL.

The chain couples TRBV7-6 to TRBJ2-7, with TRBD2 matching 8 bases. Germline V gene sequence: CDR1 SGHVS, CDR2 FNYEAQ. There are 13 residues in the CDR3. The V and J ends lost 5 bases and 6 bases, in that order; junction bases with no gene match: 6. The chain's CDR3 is CASSPGLGLEQYF. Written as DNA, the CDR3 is TGTGCCAGCAGCCCGGGACTAGGTCTCGAGCAGTACTTC.

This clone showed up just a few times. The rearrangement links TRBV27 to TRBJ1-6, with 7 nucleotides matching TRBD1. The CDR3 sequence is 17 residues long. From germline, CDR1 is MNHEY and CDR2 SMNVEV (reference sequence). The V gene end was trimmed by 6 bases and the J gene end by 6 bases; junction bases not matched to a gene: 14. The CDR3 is CASSATFAQGPNSPLHF. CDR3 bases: TGTGCCAGCAGCGCCACTTTCGCACAGGGGCCTAATTCACCCCTCCACTTT.